The entry that follows covers one T cell receptor beta chain sequence. Method: immunoSEQ multiplex PCR; TCRdb's copy keeps in-frame clones and lacks some. The sample includes some 230,000 clones, 82% of them seen just once. The V and J ends lost 2 bases and 0 bases respectively, with 10 bases between them. This CDR3 spans 14 amino acids. Germline values: CDR1 GTSNPN, CDR2 SVGIG (reference sequence). The record originates from a study of blood T cell repertoires in COVID-19. Across the whole study: The samples span acute and convalescent COVID-19 from the United States, Italy and Spain.

In Seattle, patients joined the study during active infection and were tracked longitudinally. The TCR was taken from a woman aged 80 or over with COVID-19, enrolled during active disease. The sample comprised peripheral blood. The J gene is TRBJ1-1, the V gene TRBV30; D is possibly TRBD1 (5 bases). The CDR3 sequence: CAWSSDRVNTEAFF. In DNA, the CDR3 is TGTGCCTGGAGTTCAGACAGAGTGAACACTGAAGCTTTCTTT.